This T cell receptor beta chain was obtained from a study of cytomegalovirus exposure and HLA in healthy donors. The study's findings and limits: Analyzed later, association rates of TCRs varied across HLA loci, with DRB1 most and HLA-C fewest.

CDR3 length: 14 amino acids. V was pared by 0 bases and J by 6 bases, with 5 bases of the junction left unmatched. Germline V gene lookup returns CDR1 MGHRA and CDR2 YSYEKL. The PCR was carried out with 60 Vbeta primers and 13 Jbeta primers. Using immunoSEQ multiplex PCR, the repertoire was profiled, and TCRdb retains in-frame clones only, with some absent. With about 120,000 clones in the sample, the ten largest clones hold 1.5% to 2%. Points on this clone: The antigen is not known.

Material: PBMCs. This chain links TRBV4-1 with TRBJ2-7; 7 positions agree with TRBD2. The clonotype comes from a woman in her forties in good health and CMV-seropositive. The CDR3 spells CASSQEGGGSEQYF. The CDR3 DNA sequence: TGCGCCAGCAGCCAAGAGGGGGGGGGTAGCGAGCAGTACTTC.